This TCR beta chain was sequenced during a study of TIL therapy for anti-PD-1-resistant metastatic lung cancer. Looking at the study overall: Tumors carried a median about 1.4 non-synonymous mutations per megabase.

The libraries were made with immunoSEQ v3. Repertoires were generated with immunoSEQ multiplex PCR, while TCRdb's copy carries only in-frame clones and drops some. The repertoire has roughly 92,000 clones, around three fifths of them found once; the top ten carry 9.5% to 13%. Stated time point: pre-treatment sample, taken before nivolumab and TIL therapy. Tumor tissue came from excised metastases, mostly pleural nodules or supraclavicular lymph nodes. This CDR3 has 18 amino acids. Germline CDR1 is SGHVS and CDR2 is FNYEAQ. After removal of 1 base from V and 1 base from J, the junction contained 9 bases not matched to a gene.

This sequence was found in a person aged 25-79 years with non-small cell lung cancer. The V and J genes are TRBV7-6 and TRBJ2-3, with TRBD2 identical over 9 bases. The specimen was tumor tissue, collected at baseline. The CDR3 sequence: CASSLVTRKRGGTDTQYF. CDR3 DNA sequence: TGTGCCAGCAGCTTAGTAACAAGGAAGCGGGGGGGCACAGATACGCAGTATTTT.